These 5 T cell receptor beta chains were all obtained from the same sample, sequenced in a study of PD-L1 blockade in urothelial cancer. TCRdb's copy holds only in-frame clones and misses some; the assay was immunoSEQ multiplex PCR. The sample has over 40,000 clones, 82% seen once; the top ten hold less than 3.5%. This sample comprised PBMCs, obtained around atezolizumab (anti-PD-L1) treatment. Receptors were obtained from a man aged 65-85 years with urothelial cancer.

In its sample, this clone was seen once. The chain links TRBV11-1 to TRBJ2-1, with D maybe TRBD1 (5 bases). The germline CDR1 and CDR2 sequences are SGHAT and FQDESV (reference sequence). This CDR3 is built from 13 residues. V lost 5 bases and J 6 bases, leaving 11 bases between the germline ends. The CDR3 DNA follows: TGTGCCAGCAGCCCGACCCAGGGCAATGAGCAGTTCTTC. Translating it yields CASSPTQGNEQFF.

CDR3 nucleotides: TGTGCCAGCAGCTTACGCGGGAGAGGTTCCTACAATGAGCAGTTCTTC. Amino acids: CASSLRGRGSYNEQFF. J is TRBJ2-1 and V is TRBV11-1, with 7 bases matching TRBD2. V lost 2 bases to trimming and J lost 1 base; unmatched junction nucleotides: 5. The CDR3 length is 16 residues. From germline, CDR1 is SGHAT and CDR2 FQDESV (reference sequence).

The chain uses TRBV2 and TRBJ2-6, with D unresolved. The V end lost 0 bases, the J end lost 0 bases, and 6 bases lay between the germline ends. Germline V lookup: CDR1 SNHLY, CDR2 FYNNEI. This CDR3 contains 16 residues. For the CDR3, the DNA is TGTGCCAGCAGTGAAGCGCGGTACTCTGGGGCCAACGTCCTGACTTTC. It encodes CASSEARYSGANVLTF. The variable domain in full, completed from reference TRBV2 and TRBJ2-6, reads EPEVTQTPSHQVTQMGQEVILRCVPISNHLYFYWYRQILGQKVEFLVSFYNNEISEKSEIFDDQFSVERPDGSNFTLKIRSTKLEDSAMYFCASSEARYSGANVLTFGAGSRLTVL.

The gene calls are TRBV7-3 and TRBJ2-3, with TRBD1 matching 8 bases. From germline, CDR1 is SGHTA and CDR2 FQGTGA. The CDR3 loop spans 16 amino acids. V lost 5 bases and J lost 1; bases outside the gene matches: 8. The CDR3 bases are TGTGCCAGCAGCGCCCAGGGGGCTATAGGCACAGATACGCAGTATTTT. Protein product: CASSAQGAIGTDTQYF. The full variable domain, completed using reference TRBV7-3 and TRBJ2-3, is GAGVSQTPSNKVTEKGKYVELRCDPISGHTALYWYRQSLGQGPEFLIYFQGTGAADDSGLPNDRFFAVRPEGSVSTLKIQRTERGDSAVYLCASSAQGAIGTDTQYFGPGTRLTVL.

The chain employs TRBV13 and TRBJ2-7; D not certain. This CDR3 comprises 14 residues. CDR1 and CDR2 from the germline V gene are PRHDT and FYEKMQ (reference sequence). V was pared by 2 bases and J by 5 bases, with 13 bases between. The DNA of the CDR3 is TGTGCCAGCAGCTTACCCATTCTTGGGCACGAGCAGTACTTC. Translation gives CASSLPILGHEQYF.